A selection of T cell receptor beta chains follows, all from one sample in a study of T-cell memory formation after mild COVID-19. TCRdb passed the 5' RACE reads through MiXCR, listing each CDR3 protein once. The sample lists a few hundred thousand distinct CDR3 sequences, roughly 21% occurring once. The sample was PBMCs or a T cell subset sorted from them (not recorded which). All receptors derive from a man between 18 and 29 years old who had mild COVID-19 (a few samples of this study predate the infection). Cell type and time point are not known. CDR3s include the opening cysteine and the closing phenylalanine or tryptophan. Each record gives: V gene, clone size, D gene, J gene, CDR3 DNA, CDR3 protein. D genes are given only for firm matches. Clone size, where shown, is once, few, many, or a class for clones that have expanded.

>TRBV9|NA|TRBD2|TRBJ2-3
TGTGCCAGCAGCGTAGATACTAGCGGGGGCCGGGATACGCAGTATTTT
CASSVDTSGGRDTQYF
>TRBV24-1|few|NA|TRBJ2-1
TGTGCCACCAGTGACTCGGGACGAGATGAAAATGAGCAGTTCTTC
CATSDSGRDENEQFF
>TRBV10-2|NA|NA|TRBJ1-1
TGCGCCAGCAGTGAGTCCTCAGCCGGGGGCACTGAAGCTTTCTTT
CASSESSAGGTEAFF
>TRBV10-3|NA|NA|TRBJ1-1
TGTGCCATCAGATTGCGATTGAACACTGAAGCTTTCTTT
CAIRLRLNTEAFF
>TRBV12-3/TRBV12-4|NA|NA|TRBJ2-1
TGTGCCAGCACCCTAACGTGGGATGAGCAGTTCTTC
CASTLTWDEQFF
>TRBV5-1|few|TRBD1|TRBJ1-5
TGCGCCAGCAGCCCAGGGACAGGGGCTCATCATAGCAATCAGCCCCAGCATTTT
CASSPGTGAHHSNQPQHF
>TRBV29-1|few|NA|TRBJ2-7
TGCAGCGTGGCCCGTTCCTACGGCGGCGCCCACGAGCAGTACTTC
CSVARSYGGAHEQYF
>TRBV5-4|once|NA|TRBJ2-2
TGTGCCAGCAGCTTGCCCGGTAACACCGGGGAGCTGTTTTTT
CASSLPGNTGELFF
>TRBV7-8|NA|TRBD2|TRBJ2-2
TGTGCCAGCAGCTTAAATACGGGGGGGCGGTATTACACCGGGGAGCTGTTTTTT
CASSLNTGGRYYTGELFF
>TRBV7-2|NA|TRBD2|TRBJ2-7
TGTGCCAGCAGCTATACGGCTAGCGGGTTCTCCTACGAGCAGTACTTC
CASSYTASGFSYEQYF
>TRBV6-2/TRBV6-3|few|NA|TRBJ1-2
TGTGCCAGCAGTTTTTATATGGATGGCTACACCTTC
CASSFYMDGYTF
>TRBV10-3|NA|TRBD1|TRBJ1-1
TGTGCCATCAGTGACCAGACAGGGGGATTCATAACTGAAGCTTTCTTT
CAISDQTGGFITEAFF
>TRBV14|few|NA|TRBJ2-3
TGTGCCAGCAGCCTGGGGCGTCGCACAGATACGCAGTATTTT
CASSLGRRTDTQYF
>TRBV4-1|NA|NA|TRBJ2-5
TGCGCCAGCAGCCAAGACGTCGGACCGTCGCAAGAGACCCAGTACTTC
CASSQDVGPSQETQYF
>TRBV7-6|NA|NA|TRBJ2-4
TGTGCCAGCAGCCTACGGTTGGACGGCATTCAGTACTTC
CASSLRLDGIQYF
>TRBV7-9|few|NA|TRBJ2-7
TGTGCCAGCAGCTTACCGGGCCACGAGCAGTACTTC
CASSLPGHEQYF
>TRBV6-1|NA|NA|TRBJ1-5
TGTGCCAGCAGTGAAAGCCCCCGGACAGCGAATAATCAGCCCCAGCATTTT
CASSESPRTANNQPQHF
>TRBV20-1|many|NA|TRBJ1-3
TGCAGTGCTAGACAGGGGGGAAACACCATATATTTT
CSARQGGNTIYF
>TRBV7-9|few|NA|TRBJ2-2
TGTGCCAGCATCGCGGGACAGAACACCGGGGAGCTGTTTTTT
CASIAGQNTGELFF
>TRBV3-1|few|NA|TRBJ2-2
TGTGCCAGCAGCCAGGGTCGGTACGGGGAGCTGTTTTTT
CASSQGRYGELFF
>TRBV20-1|few|TRBD2|TRBJ2-1
TGCAGTGCTAGAACTAGCGGGGGGGTACGTCCGGCCAATGAGCAGTTCTTC
CSARTSGGVRPANEQFF
>TRBV4-3|NA|NA|TRBJ2-7
TGCGCCAGCAGCCAAGTCACAGGCGACGAGCAGTACTTC
CASSQVTGDEQYF
>TRBV7-9|NA|TRBD1|TRBJ2-3
TGTGCCAGCAGCGGACGAGGGGGCCAACTCACAGATACGCAGTATTTT
CASSGRGGQLTDTQYF
>TRBV27|few|NA|TRBJ1-2
TGTGCCAGCAGTTTTGGAGGTGTCGGCTACACCTTC
CASSFGGVGYTF
>TRBV20-1|NA|NA|TRBJ1-1
TGCAGTGCCCCCGGGATGAACACTGAAGCTTTCTTT
CSAPGMNTEAFF
>TRBV6-1|NA|TRBD1|TRBJ1-5
TGTGCCAGCAGTGAATTAATAGGACAGGGCAATCAGCCCCAGCATTTT
CASSELIGQGNQPQHF
>TRBV20-1|few|NA|TRBJ2-2
TGCAGTGCTAGCGAGGGGACGACAGTCCGGGACACCGGGGAGCTGTTTTTT
CSASEGTTVRDTGELFF
>TRBV5-1|few|NA|TRBJ1-2
TGCGCCAGCAGCGAAGACGGCAATAACTATGGCTACACCTTC
CASSEDGNNYGYTF
>TRBV29-1|NA|TRBD1|TRBJ2-7
TGCAGCGTTGAAGACCGACAGGGAGAGGCCTACGAGCAGTACTTC
CSVEDRQGEAYEQYF
>TRBV20-1|NA|NA|TRBJ1-2
TGCAGTGCTATGGGGCCCAATGGCTACACCTTC
CSAMGPNGYTF
>TRBV7-3|few|NA|TRBJ2-6
TGTGCCAGCAGCGAGACAGGTTCTGGGGCCAACGTCCTGACTTTC
CASSETGSGANVLTF
>TRBV5-1|NA|TRBD1|TRBJ2-7
TGCGCCAGCAGCTTGATCTTGGACAGGGGCTACGAGCAGTACTTC
CASSLILDRGYEQYF
>TRBV20-1|NA|NA|TRBJ2-1
TGCAGTGTTGGAGGCATCCCCGCGAATGAGCAGTTCTTC
CSVGGIPANEQFF
>TRBV11-2|NA|NA|TRBJ2-3
TGTGCCAGCAGTGAGTGGACAGATACGCAGTATTTT
CASSEWTDTQYF
>TRBV11-3|NA|NA|TRBJ2-2
TGTGCCAGCAGCTTAGATGGTCACACCGGGGAGCTGTTTTTT
CASSLDGHTGELFF
>TRBV9|few|NA|TRBJ2-3
TGTGCCAGCAGCGCCGGGACTTGGGGCACAGATACGCAGTATTTT
CASSAGTWGTDTQYF
>TRBV6-2/TRBV6-3|few|NA|TRBJ2-5
TGTGCCAGCAGTTCCCTCCACCAGCGCGGGGAGCAAGAGACCCAGTACTTC
CASSSLHQRGEQETQYF
>TRBV4-1|NA|NA|TRBJ1-5
TGCGCCAGCAGCCAAGATAAACGGGCGGCCCAGCATTTT
CASSQDKRAAQHF
>TRBV7-2|many|NA|TRBJ2-3
TGTGCCAGCAGTGGAGCCGGGCACACGATGGATACGCAGTATTTT
CASSGAGHTMDTQYF
>TRBV6-5|few|NA|TRBJ2-5
TGTGCCAGCAGTTCCAAGACAGAAGGAACACTGCAAGAGACCCAGTACTTC
CASSSKTEGTLQETQYF
>TRBV14|few|NA|TRBJ1-1
TGTGCCAGCAGCCAATTCGACGGGAACACTGAAGCTTTCTTT
CASSQFDGNTEAFF
>TRBV7-9|NA|TRBD2|TRBJ2-1
TGTGCCAGCAGCTTAGGCGGGGGGCCTGGCAATGAGCAGTTCTTC
CASSLGGGPGNEQFF
>TRBV2|NA|TRBD1|TRBJ2-5
TGTGCCAGACGACAGGGAAGTCAACAAGAGACCCAGTACTTC
CARRQGSQQETQYF